The 8 T cell receptor beta chains presented below share a single source sample, sequenced in a study of a mutant IDH1 vaccine in newly diagnosed glioma. TCRdb keeps only in-frame clones here, not all; method: immunoSEQ multiplex PCR. Here the sample spans 100,000 to 120,000 clones, 90% being singletons. These receptors are not linked to any known antigen. Noted time point: week 11, during vaccination. With topical imiquimod, each dose of the vaccine consisted of 300 ug of mutant IDH1 20-mer peptide. The sequencing used PBMCs, collected from a glioma patient whose treatment included an IDH1 peptide vaccine. The receptors were sampled from a woman aged 50 to 65 with glioma.

The rearrangement links TRBV4-2 to TRBJ2-5, with 7 bases fitting TRBD2. The tail of the sequence fits TRBJ2-7 better, so the J call may be wrong. Per the germline V gene, CDR1 is LGHNA and CDR2 is YNFKEQ. The CDR3 length is 19 residues. CDR3 DNA: TGTGCCAGCAGCCAAGAACCAGTGGGCGGGAGAACGCTTTCCTACGAGCAGTACTTC. It encodes CASSQEPVGGRTLSYEQYF.

This chain joins TRBV6-1 and TRBJ2-5; 9 bases are a match to TRBD1. The CDR3 runs to 13 residues. Trimming took 6 bases from V and 10 from J; bases not matched to a gene: 9. Per germline, CDR1 MNHNS and CDR2 SASEGT. The CDR3 bases are TGTGCCAGCAGACCGGGACAGGGAAGGGACCAGTACTTC. Residues: CASRPGQGRDQYF.

This sequence joins TRBV30 and TRBJ2-3; D is ambiguous. Germline values: CDR1 GTSNPN, CDR2 SVGIG (reference sequence). The CDR3 sequence is 12 residues long. V gave up 0 bases and J gave up 6 bases, with 7 bases separating them. Here the CDR3 DNA reads TGTGCCTGGAGTGTTCATGGGGATACGCAGTATTTT. Translating it yields CAWSVHGDTQYF.

This clone appeared a single time. This chain joins TRBV29-1 and TRBJ2-5; 16 positions match TRBD2. V lost 6 bases, J lost 1 base, and 2 bases stayed unmatched. CDR1 and CDR2 from the germline V gene are SQVTM and ANQGSEA. The CDR3 has 15 amino acids. The CDR3 region has the DNA TGCAGCGTCGGGACTAGCGGGAGGGTCCAAGAGACCCAGTACTTC. Translated: CSVGTSGRVQETQYF.

The J gene is TRBJ2-7, the V gene TRBV10-1; 10 nucleotides align to TRBD2. The V gene end was trimmed by 6 bases and the J gene end by 5 bases; junction bases not matched to a gene: 13. This CDR3 spans 16 amino acids. The germline V gene has CDR1 WNHNN and CDR2 SYGVQD (reference sequence). The CDR3 region has the DNA TGCGCCAGCAGCCAACTAGCGGGGTCCCTGCCCGACGAGCAGTACTTC. Its protein product is CASSQLAGSLPDEQYF.

The chain is built from TRBV27 and TRBJ1-2; 8 bases agree with TRBD1. After removal of 6 bases from V and 1 base from J, the junction contained 7 bases not matched to a gene. Germline V lookup: CDR1 MNHEY, CDR2 SMNVEV (reference sequence). The CDR3 is made up of 15 amino acids. This chain's CDR3 is CASSPGTGLNYGYTF. CDR3 DNA: TGTGCCAGCAGCCCTGGGACAGGACTTAACTATGGCTACACCTTC.

V is TRBV27 and J is TRBJ2-5, with 10 bases fitting TRBD2. Germline CDR1 is MNHEY and CDR2 is SMNVEV (reference sequence). Trimming removed 8 bases from V and 5 bases from J; junction bases left unmatched: 8. The CDR3 runs 14 residues. The CDR3 DNA is TGTGCCAGCGGAAAGCGGGAGGGCCGGGAGACCCAGTACTTC. Its translation is CASGKREGRETQYF.

The J gene is TRBJ2-5, the V gene TRBV7-6, with a tentative D call TRBD1 (6 bases). Trimming removed 3 bases at V and 4 bases at J, with 21 bases between. Germline CDR1 reads SGHVS; CDR2 reads FNYEAQ. The CDR3 loop spans 17 amino acids. The CDR3 region is CASSFLREQGSTETQYF. CDR3 nucleotides: TGTGCCAGCAGCTTTCTGAGGGAGCAGGGGTCAACAGAGACCCAGTACTTC.